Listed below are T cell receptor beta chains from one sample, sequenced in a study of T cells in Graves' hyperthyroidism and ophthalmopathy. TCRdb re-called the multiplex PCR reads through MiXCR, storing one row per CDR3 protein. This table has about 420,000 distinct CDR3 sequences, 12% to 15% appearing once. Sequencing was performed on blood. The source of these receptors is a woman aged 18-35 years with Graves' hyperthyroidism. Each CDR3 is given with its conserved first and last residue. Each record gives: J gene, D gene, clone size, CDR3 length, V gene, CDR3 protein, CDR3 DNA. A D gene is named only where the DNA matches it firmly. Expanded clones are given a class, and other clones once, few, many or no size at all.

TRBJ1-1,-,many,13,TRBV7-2,CASSWDEDTEAFF,TGTGCCAGCAGCTGGGACGAGGACACTGAAGCTTTCTTT
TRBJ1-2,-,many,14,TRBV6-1,CASSPEGLNYGYTF,TGTGCCAGCAGTCCCGAGGGACTAAACTATGGCTACACCTTC
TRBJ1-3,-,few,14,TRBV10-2,CASSEAGTGNTIYF,TGCGCCAGCAGTGAGGCAGGGACTGGAAACACCATATATTTT
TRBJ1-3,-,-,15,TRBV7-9,CASSYNRGSGNTIYF,TGTGCCAGCAGCTACAACAGAGGGTCTGGAAACACCATATATTTT
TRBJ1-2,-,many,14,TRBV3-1,CASSQGGTGSGYTF,TGTGCCAGCAGCCAAGGAGGGACCGGCAGTGGCTACACCTTC
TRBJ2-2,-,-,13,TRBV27,CASSFLATGEPFF,TGTGCCAGCAGTTTTCTAGCAACCGGGGAGCCGTTTTTT
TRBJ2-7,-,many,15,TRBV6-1,CASSEWRAELAEQYF,TGTGCCAGCAGTGAATGGAGGGCCGAACTTGCCGAGCAGTACTTC
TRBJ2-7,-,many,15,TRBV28,CASSLVGTASFEQYF,TGTGCCAGCAGTTTAGTCGGGACGGCGAGCTTCGAGCAGTACTTC
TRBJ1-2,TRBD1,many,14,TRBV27,CASSPPGQVYGYTF,TGTGCCAGCAGTCCACCGGGACAGGTCTATGGCTACACCTTC
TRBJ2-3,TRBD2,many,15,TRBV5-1,CASSLGTSGRDTQYF,TGCGCCAGCAGCTTAGGGACTAGCGGGCGAGATACGCAGTATTTT
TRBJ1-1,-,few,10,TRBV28,CASSLHKAFF,TGTGCCAGCAGTTTGCATAAAGCTTTCTTT
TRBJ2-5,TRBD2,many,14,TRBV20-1,CSARTSGYQETQYF,TGCAGTGCTAGAACTAGCGGATATCAAGAGACCCAGTACTTC
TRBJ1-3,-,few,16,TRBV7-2,CASSLAGVLSGNTIYF,TGTGCCAGCAGCTTAGCCGGCGTGCTCTCTGGAAACACCATATATTTT
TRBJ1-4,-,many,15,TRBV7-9,CASSRTGGTNEKLFF,TGTGCCAGCAGCCGAACGGGGGGCACTAATGAAAAACTGTTTTTT
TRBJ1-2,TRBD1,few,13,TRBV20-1,CSARDGQGYGYTF,TGCAGTGCTAGAGACGGACAGGGCTATGGCTACACCTTC
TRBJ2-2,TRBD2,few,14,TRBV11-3,CASSPLAATGELFF,TGTGCCAGCAGCCCCCTAGCGGCCACCGGGGAGCTGTTTTTT